The rows below give T cell receptor beta chains drawn from one sample of a study of cytomegalovirus exposure and HLA in healthy donors. Clones were read by immunoSEQ multiplex PCR, and TCRdb kept only the in-frame ones, dropping some. This table has some 150,000 clones, approximately 85% appearing once. Sequencing input: PBMCs. Receptors originate from a woman aged 18-35 years in good health and CMV-seronegative. Both conserved end residues are part of each CDR3. A D gene is named only where the DNA matches it firmly. Rows give clone size only sometimes, using once, few, many, or a class for an expanded clone.

J gene | clone size | D gene | V gene | CDR3 DNA | CDR3 protein
TRBJ2-5 | - | TRBD1 | TRBV19 | TGTGCCAGTACGCCGGACAGGGCCCAAGAGACCCAGTACTTC | CASTPDRAQETQYF
TRBJ2-1 | - | TRBD2 | TRBV28 | TGTGCCAGCAGCCACGAAAACGCGGGGGGCCCGGAAGAGCAGTTCTTC | CASSHENAGGPEEQFF
TRBJ2-5 | - | - | TRBV19 | TGTGCCAGTTCCCTCGGGACACGTAAGGTGGACTTC | CASSLGTRKVDF
TRBJ2-2 | - | TRBD1 | TRBV27 | TGTGCCAGCAGTTCAGGGAAGGGGGCGGCCACCGGGGAGCTGTTTTTT | CASSSGKGAATGELFF
TRBJ2-7 | - | - | TRBV21-1 | TGTGCCAGCAGCGCGGACAGACACTCCTACGAGCAGTACTTC | CASSADRHSYEQYF
TRBJ2-1 | - | TRBD1 | TRBV5-6 | TGTGCCAGCAGCCCGGTGGGACAGGGAAACAATGAGCAGTTCTTC | CASSPVGQGNNEQFF
TRBJ2-2 | few | - | TRBV7-9 | TGTGCCAGCAGCTCGGGGTACACCGGGGAGCTGTTTTTT | CASSSGYTGELFF
TRBJ2-2 | - | TRBD1 | TRBV2 | TGTGCCAGCAGTGACGGCAGGGGGCAGAGCACCGGGGAGCTGTTTTTT | CASSDGRGQSTGELFF
TRBJ2-2 | - | - | TRBV5-1 | TGCGCCAGCAGCTTGGGAGGTTATTTGATCACCGGGGAGCTGTTTTTT | CASSLGGYLITGELFF
TRBJ1-6 | - | - | TRBV19 | TGTGCCAGTAGGGTCAGGGACACAGAGGATAGTTCACCCCTCCACTTT | CASRVRDTEDSSPLHF
TRBJ2-5 | - | - | TRBV15 | TGTGCCACCAGCAGGGGGGGGGCTACACGGGGTGAGACCCAGTACTTC | CATSRGGATRGETQYF
TRBJ2-1 | - | TRBD2 | TRBV11-1 | TGTGCCAGCAGCTTAATAGGGACTAGCGGGAGAAATGAGCAGTTCTTC | CASSLIGTSGRNEQFF
TRBJ2-5 | - | TRBD2 | TRBV27 | TGTGCCAGCAGTCCTTCAGCGGGGGACTTCCAAGAGACCCAGTACTTC | CASSPSAGDFQETQYF
TRBJ2-3 | - | TRBD1 | TRBV28 | TGTGCCAGCAGTTTCACCGGGACAGACACAGATACGCAGTATTTT | CASSFTGTDTDTQYF
TRBJ2-5 | - | - | TRBV27 | TGTGCCAGCAGTAACCGGGTCCAAGAGACCCAGTACTTC | CASSNRVQETQYF
TRBJ1-2 | - | TRBD1 | TRBV10-3 | TGTGCCATCAGTGAGTCTCGGACAGGGGGGGGACTTAGGAACTATGGCTACACCTTC | CAISESRTGGGLRNYGYTF
TRBJ1-5 | - | - | TRBV28 | TGTGCCAGCACTACTCCGGGGGGCAGCAATCAGCCCCAGCATTTT | CASTTPGGSNQPQHF
TRBJ1-5 | - | - | TRBV15 | TGTGCCACCAGCAGAGAGATACAGGGTTTCAATCAGCCCCAGCATTTT | CATSREIQGFNQPQHF